This T cell receptor beta chain came from a study of blood T cell repertoires in COVID-19. In the source study's methods: Nucleated cell counts were estimated from reference gene primer amplification. Profiling relied on immunoSEQ multiplex PCR, and the TCRdb table lists in-frame clones only, not all of them. The V and J calls and the clone size are those of that table, but D and trimming were determined from the DNA. The sample includes approximately 190,000 clones, roughly 80% seen only once; the top ten take approximately 7.8%. V was cut by 6 bases and J by 0 bases, with 11 bases left in between. From germline, CDR1 is SNHLY and CDR2 FYNNEI. The CDR3 covers 15 residues. A Seattle source enrolled patients during active infection and followed them longitudinally.

The clonotype originates from a woman aged 55-70 years with COVID-19, enrolled during active disease. Source material: peripheral blood. V gene TRBV2 combines with J gene TRBJ2-2, with D possibly being TRBD1 (6 bases). The CDR3 DNA reads TGTGCCAGCAGCGGACAGATCGCGAACACCGGGGAGCTGTTTTTT. Its translation: CASSGQIANTGELFF.